This is a list of T cell receptor beta chains from one sample in a study of T cell responses to AZD1222 COVID-19 vaccine. Some clones are missing from TCRdb's copy, which holds only in-frame ones; the method was immunoSEQ multiplex PCR. This table holds some 120,000 clones, roughly 87% found once. The starting material was peripheral blood, obtained on day 0 of AZD1222 vaccination. These receptor sequences come from an adult in good health. Each CDR3 is given with its conserved first and last residue. Fields, in order: J gene, D gene, V gene, clone size, CDR3 protein, CDR3 DNA. D genes are given only for firm matches. Not all rows give a size; the values are once, few, many and, for expanded clones, a class.

J: TRBJ1-1
D: NA
V: TRBV14
size: NA
CDR3: CASSQVGLNTEAFF
DNA: TGTGCCAGCAGCCAAGTCGGACTGAACACTGAAGCTTTCTTT

J: TRBJ1-4
D: TRBD1
V: TRBV2
size: NA
CDR3: CDTGGPVATNEKLFF
DNA: TGTGACACAGGGGGCCCCGTTGCAACTAATGAAAAACTGTTTTTT

J: TRBJ1-5
D: NA
V: TRBV4-1
size: NA
CDR3: CASSQGPDNQPQHF
DNA: TGCGCCAGCAGCCAAGGACCAGACAATCAGCCCCAGCATTTT

J: TRBJ1-2
D: NA
V: TRBV28
size: NA
CDR3: CASRPPQWGGGYTF
DNA: TGTGCCAGCAGGCCCCCTCAGTGGGGGGGTGGCTACACCTTC

J: TRBJ1-5
D: NA
V: TRBV5-1
size: NA
CDR3: CASSFEWGPNQPQHF
DNA: TGCGCCAGCAGCTTTGAGTGGGGGCCAAATCAGCCCCAGCATTTT

J: TRBJ1-1
D: NA
V: TRBV6-6
size: NA
CDR3: CASSYSKGPNTEAFF
DNA: TGTGCCAGCAGTTACTCGAAGGGGCCGAACACTGAAGCTTTCTTT

J: TRBJ1-2
D: NA
V: TRBV7-9
size: NA
CDR3: CASTGTYGYTF
DNA: TGTGCCAGCACCGGGACTTATGGCTACACCTTC

J: TRBJ1-2
D: NA
V: TRBV24-1
size: NA
CDR3: CATSGNRGRDYGYTF
DNA: TGTGCCACCAGTGGAAATCGGGGCCGCGACTATGGCTACACCTTC

J: TRBJ2-3
D: NA
V: TRBV7-3
size: once
CDR3: CASSLDSSPQYF
DNA: TGTGCCAGCAGCTTAGATTCTAGCCCGCAGTATTTT

J: TRBJ2-2
D: TRBD2
V: TRBV18
size: NA
CDR3: CASSPKRGRTGELFF
DNA: TGTGCCAGCTCACCAAAGCGGGGCCGGACCGGGGAGCTGTTTTTT

J: TRBJ2-3
D: TRBD1
V: TRBV7-3
size: NA
CDR3: CASSLDRGTDTQYF
DNA: TGTGCCAGCAGCTTAGACAGGGGCACAGATACGCAGTATTTT